The clone carrying this T cell receptor (beta chain) was seen only once. The V and J ends lost 7 bases and 3 bases respectively, with 7 bases between them. The CDR3 spans 12 residues. The data stem from a study of blood T cell repertoires in COVID-19. Overall study: Researchers got acute and convalescent COVID-19 samples from the United States, Italy and Spain. Sample material is recorded as cDNA or gDNA derived from T cells, B-cell-depleted T cells, or PBMCs.

Original methodology: Amplification from reference gene primers served as the basis for estimated nucleated cell counts. Sequencing used immunoSEQ multiplex PCR; TCRdb keeps in-frame clones, though not all of them. V and J calls and clone size are as listed in that table; D and trimming were resolved from the DNA. The repertoire holds 130,000 to 150,000 clones, with 84% as singletons. Source material: peripheral blood. The origin of this receptor is a human donor in a cohort sampled during active COVID-19. The chain uses TRBV12-3 or TRBV12-4 and TRBJ1-5; D ambiguous. This chain's CDR3 is CASKLSNQPQHF. CDR3 DNA: TGTGCCAGCAAACTATCCAATCAGCCCCAGCATTTT.